This is a list of T cell receptor beta chains from one sample in a study of cytomegalovirus exposure and HLA in healthy donors. Method: immunoSEQ multiplex PCR; TCRdb's copy keeps in-frame clones and lacks some. The profile shows approximately 37,000 clones, around 70% of them singletons. The specimen was PBMCs. These receptors were taken from a man aged 30 to 39 in good health and CMV-seronegative. Each CDR3 is given with its conserved first and last residue. Fields, in order: V gene, clone size, D gene, J gene, CDR3 DNA, CDR3 protein. D genes are given only for firm matches. Only some rows state a clone size, as once, few, many or a class for expanded clones.

TRBV28,NA,NA,TRBJ2-2,TGTGCCAGCAGTCCCGGAGTGGCCGGGGAGCTGTTTTTT,CASSPGVAGELFF
TRBV6-5,NA,TRBD2,TRBJ2-3,TGTGCCAGCAGTTACTATAGCGGGAGTAGAACAGATACGCAGTATTTT,CASSYYSGSRTDTQYF
TRBV6-5,NA,TRBD2,TRBJ2-5,TGTGCCAGCAGGCCTACTAGCGGGGCGACCCAGTACTTC,CASRPTSGATQYF
TRBV27,NA,NA,TRBJ2-6,TGTGCCAGCAGTTTACTTGGGGACACCGGGGCCAACGTCCTGACTTTC,CASSLLGDTGANVLTF
TRBV7-6,NA,TRBD1,TRBJ2-2,TGTGCCAGCACCGGGGACAGGGAAGTCGGGGAGCTGTTTTTT,CASTGDREVGELFF
TRBV28,NA,TRBD1,TRBJ1-5,TGTGCCATACAGGACAGGGGTGGCAATCAGCCCCAGCATTTT,CAIQDRGGNQPQHF
TRBV2,NA,NA,TRBJ2-7,TGTGCCAGCAGGGCAGGGGTATCTTACGAGCAGTACTTC,CASRAGVSYEQYF
TRBV19,NA,NA,TRBJ1-3,TGTGCCCGCAATGGGCGGGGGAACACCATATATTTT,CARNGRGNTIYF
TRBV6-1,few,NA,TRBJ1-3,TGTGCCAGCAGTGAATATGGGGTGACAGGTTTT,CASSEYGVTGF
TRBV9,NA,NA,TRBJ2-1,TGTGCCAGCAGCGCTAACTTTCGAGGGGGGGCGAACAATGAGCAGTTCTTC,CASSANFRGGANNEQFF
TRBV18,NA,TRBD1,TRBJ2-1,TGTGCCAGCTCACGGGACAGCCACAATGAGCAGTTCTTC,CASSRDSHNEQFF
TRBV5-1,NA,TRBD2,TRBJ2-1,TGCGCCAGCAGCTGGGGGACTAGTGGGGGGGCGGGCAATGAGCAGTTCTTC,CASSWGTSGGAGNEQFF
TRBV4-2,NA,TRBD1,TRBJ1-1,TGTGCCAGCAGCCAACCAAGACAGGGGCGGCTCACTGAAGCTTTCTTT,CASSQPRQGRLTEAFF
TRBV6-6,few,TRBD2,TRBJ2-1,TGTGCCAGCAGTGATGGACATTGGGGGGGGAATGAGCAGTTCTTC,CASSDGHWGGNEQFF
TRBV2,NA,NA,TRBJ2-1,TGTGCCAGCAGACGTGCCGAGAGTAGCAATGAGCAGTTCTTC,CASRRAESSNEQFF
TRBV6-1,NA,NA,TRBJ1-1,TGTGCCAGCAACCAGGGGAACACTGAAGCTTTCTTT,CASNQGNTEAFF
TRBV7-3,NA,TRBD2,TRBJ2-3,TGTGCCAGCAGCTTTTCTAGCGGGGGGGCGTCTGGTACAGATACGCAGTATTTT,CASSFSSGGASGTDTQYF
TRBV18,NA,TRBD2,TRBJ2-7,TGTGCCAGCTCCTTCGGGACTAGCGGGGGCGAGCAGTACTTC,CASSFGTSGGEQYF